This is a list of T cell receptor beta chains from one sample in a study of blood T cells in healthy people across ages. TCRdb re-called the 5' RACE reads with MiXCR, one entry per CDR3 protein. The table records 750,000 to 1,000,000 distinct CDR3 sequences, roughly 29% of them present only once. This same sample was also part of a study on T cells of mothers and their children.

The sequenced sample was blood. The receptors shown here come from a woman aged 35 to 49 in good health. The CDR3 runs from the conserved cysteine through the conserved F or W. Each record gives: V gene, clone size, J gene, D gene, CDR3 protein, CDR3 DNA. D genes are given only for firm matches. The listing skips clone size in some rows; elsewhere it reads once, few, many or a size class.

>TRBV20-1|.|TRBJ2-3|.
CSANPRDFSTDTQYF
TGCAGTGCTAATCCCAGGGACTTTAGCACAGATACGCAGTATTTT
>TRBV7-2|.|TRBJ1-6|TRBD1
CASSLNTQGRSPLHF
TGTGCCAGCAGCTTAAATACACAGGGGAGATCACCCCTCCACTTT
>TRBV19|few|TRBJ1-6|TRBD1
CASTQRDRARNSPLHF
TGTGCCAGTACTCAGCGGGACAGGGCCCGTAATTCACCCCTCCACTTT
>TRBV20-1|few|TRBJ1-4|.
CSAEEGGTNEKLFF
TGCAGTGCTGAGGAAGGGGGGACTAATGAAAAACTGTTTTTT
>TRBV2|few|TRBJ2-5|.
CASRVGPQTQYF
TGTGCCAGCAGGGTCGGCCCCCAGACCCAGTACTTC
>TRBV30|.|TRBJ1-1|.
CAWRYGGGTEAFF
TGTGCCTGGAGGTACGGGGGGGGCACTGAAGCTTTCTTT
>TRBV4-1|few|TRBJ1-4|.
CASSSGGARGSGEKLFF
TGCGCCAGCAGCTCCGGAGGGGCGAGGGGGTCCGGTGAAAAACTGTTTTTT
>TRBV6-2/TRBV6-3|.|TRBJ1-1|.
CASSYSEEAFF
TGTGCCAGCAGTTACTCGGAAGAAGCTTTCTTT
>TRBV28|.|TRBJ1-2|.
CASSFHWDDYGYTF
TGTGCCAGCAGTTTTCATTGGGACGACTATGGCTACACCTTC
>TRBV12-3/TRBV12-4|few|TRBJ2-7|TRBD2
CASSLGLAEYEQYF
TGTGCCAGCAGTTTGGGACTAGCAGAATACGAGCAGTACTTC
>TRBV15|.|TRBJ1-5|.
CATSGGGQSNQPQHF
TGTGCCACCAGCGGTGGTGGGCAGTCCAATCAGCCCCAGCATTTT
>TRBV24-1|few|TRBJ2-7|TRBD1
CATSESPGQEGQEQYF
TGTGCCACCAGTGAATCCCCCGGACAGGAAGGCCAGGAGCAGTACTTC
>TRBV4-1|.|TRBJ2-1|TRBD1
CASSPMDRGNEQFF
TGCGCCAGCAGTCCAATGGACAGGGGAAACGAGCAGTTCTTC
>TRBV7-2|many|TRBJ2-5|.
CASSPTASETQYF
TGTGCCAGCAGCCCCACGGCGAGTGAGACCCAGTACTTC
>TRBV5-1|.|TRBJ2-3|.
CASSLDGIDTQYF
TGCGCCAGCAGCTTGGACGGCATTGATACGCAGTATTTT
>TRBV2|.|TRBJ2-1|TRBD2
CASRLDGGVEQFF
TGTGCCAGCAGACTCGACGGGGGGGTTGAGCAGTTCTTC
>TRBV6-6|.|TRBJ1-1|.
CASSSSLGGRTEAFF
TGTGCCAGCAGTTCCTCGTTAGGGGGACGGACTGAAGCTTTCTTT